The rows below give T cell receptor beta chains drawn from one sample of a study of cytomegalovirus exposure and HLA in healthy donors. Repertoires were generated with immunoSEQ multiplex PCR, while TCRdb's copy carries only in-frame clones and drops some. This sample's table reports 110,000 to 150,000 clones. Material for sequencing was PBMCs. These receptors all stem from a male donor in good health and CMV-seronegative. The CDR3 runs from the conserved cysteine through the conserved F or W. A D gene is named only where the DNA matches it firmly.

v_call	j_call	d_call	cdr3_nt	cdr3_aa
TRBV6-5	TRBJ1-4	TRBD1	TGTGCCAGCAGAGGGACAGGGGATAATGAAAAACTGTTTTTT	CASRGTGDNEKLFF
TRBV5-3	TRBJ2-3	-	TGTGCCAGAAGCCCGGACTACACAGATACGCAGTATTTT	CARSPDYTDTQYF
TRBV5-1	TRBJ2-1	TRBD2	TGCGCCAGCAGCTTACGAGCGGGACCCACTGGGGCTGAGCAGTTCTTC	CASSLRAGPTGAEQFF
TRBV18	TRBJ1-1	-	TGTGCCAGCTCACCACTGCCTTTGGGGACAAACCCGAACACTGAAGCTTTCTTT	CASSPLPLGTNPNTEAFF
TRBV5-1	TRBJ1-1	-	TGCGCCAGCAGCCCGACAGAGAACACTGAAGCTTTCTTT	CASSPTENTEAFF
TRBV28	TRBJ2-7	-	TGTGCCAGCAGTCCACAGGGCTACGAGCAGTACTTC	CASSPQGYEQYF
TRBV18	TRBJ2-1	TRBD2	TGTGCCAGCTCACCACCTTCGACTAGCGGGAGGACACGGGGCAATGAGCAGTTCTTC	CASSPPSTSGRTRGNEQFF
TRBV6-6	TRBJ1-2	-	TGTGCCAGATCGGACAGTGACGGGGGGAACTATGGCTACACCTTC	CARSDSDGGNYGYTF
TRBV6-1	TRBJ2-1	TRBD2	TGTGCCAGCAGCTATACTAGCGGGGAATACAATGAGCAGTTCTTC	CASSYTSGEYNEQFF
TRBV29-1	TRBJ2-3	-	TGCAGCGTCATTAGAATGTCAGATACGCAGTATTTT	CSVIRMSDTQYF
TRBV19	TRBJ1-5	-	TGTGCCAGTACCCCTGCGCAGGTGCATCAGCCCCAGCATTTT	CASTPAQVHQPQHF
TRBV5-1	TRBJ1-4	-	TGCGCCAGCAGCTTGGTCCAGGGGAAGGATGAAAAACTGTTTTTT	CASSLVQGKDEKLFF
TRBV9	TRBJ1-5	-	TGTGCCAGCAGCGTAGGGGGGGGACGAGAAAAGAATCAGCCCCAGCATTTT	CASSVGGGREKNQPQHF
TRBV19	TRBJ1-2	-	TGTGCCCACACTAGAGGGGGGGCCTTCAACTATGGCTACACCTTC	CAHTRGGAFNYGYTF
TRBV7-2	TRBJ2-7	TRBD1	TGTGCCAGCAGCCCGATCCAGGGGGCATACGAGCAGTACTTC	CASSPIQGAYEQYF
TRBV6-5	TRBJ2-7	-	TGTGCCAGCAGTTACATACGGACAGCCGCCGAGCAGTACTTC	CASSYIRTAAEQYF
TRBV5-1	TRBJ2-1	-	TGCGCCAGCAGCTTGGTGGGGGGAAATGAGCAGTTCTTC	CASSLVGGNEQFF
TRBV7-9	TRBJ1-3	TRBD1	TGTGCCAGCAGCTTAGGACAGGGTAGCTCTGGAAACACCATATATTTT	CASSLGQGSSGNTIYF
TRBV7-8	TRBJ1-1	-	TGTGCCAGCAGCACAAAACAGGGTTTGCAAGCTTTCTTT	CASSTKQGLQAFF
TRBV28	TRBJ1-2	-	TGTGCCAGCAGTCCCCCGGTCGGCTATGGCTACACCTTC	CASSPPVGYGYTF
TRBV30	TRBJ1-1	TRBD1	TGTGCCTGGAGTGTATGGGACAGGAGAAGAGTGAACACTGAAGCTTTCTTT	CAWSVWDRRRVNTEAFF
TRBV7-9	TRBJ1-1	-	TGTGCCAGCAGCCCGGGGTGGGCTAACCCTGAAGCTTTCTTT	CASSPGWANPEAFF
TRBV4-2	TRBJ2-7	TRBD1	TGTGCCAGCAGCCAAGATTGGGGACAGGACGAGCAGTACTTC	CASSQDWGQDEQYF
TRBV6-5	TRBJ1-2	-	TGTGCCAGCACCCGGGACATGGCTGGCTACACCTTC	CASTRDMAGYTF
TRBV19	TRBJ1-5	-	TGTGCCAGCCGGCAGGTTCGATTCAATCAGCCCCAGCATTTT	CASRQVRFNQPQHF
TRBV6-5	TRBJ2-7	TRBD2	TGTGCCAGCAGTTACCGGGGGGCCTACGAGCAGTACTTC	CASSYRGAYEQYF
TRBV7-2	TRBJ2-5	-	TGTGCCAGCAGCCGGACAGGAGGTGGCGGGAGGGAGACCCAGTACTTC	CASSRTGGGGRETQYF
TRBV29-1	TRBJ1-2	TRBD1	TGCAGCGCCCCGCAGGGGGCGAGGGGCTACACCTTC	CSAPQGARGYTF
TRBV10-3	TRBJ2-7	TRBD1	TGTGCTCTGGGACAGGGCGAGCAGTACTTC	CALGQGEQYF
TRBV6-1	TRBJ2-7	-	TGTGCCAGCAGAGCAATCTCCTACGAGCAGTACTTC	CASRAISYEQYF
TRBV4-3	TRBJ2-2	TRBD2	TGCGCCAGCAGCCAGGAGGGACTAGCTAGCGGGGAGCTGTTTTTT	CASSQEGLASGELFF
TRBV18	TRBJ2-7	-	TGTGCCAGCTCACAAAGGCGGAATGGAGACTTTTCCTACGAGCAGTACTTC	CASSQRRNGDFSYEQYF
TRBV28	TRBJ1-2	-	TGTGCCAGCAGTTTAGTGACTCCGAACTACACCTTC	CASSLVTPNYTF
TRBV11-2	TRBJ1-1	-	TGTGCCAGCAGCCCCCTAGGAGGTGAAGCTTTCTTT	CASSPLGGEAFF
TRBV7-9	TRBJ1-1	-	TGTGCCAGCAGCCGACCCGACGGGTCTTTCACTGAAGCTTTCTTT	CASSRPDGSFTEAFF
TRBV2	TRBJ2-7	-	TGTGCCAGCAGTGAGTATGAGGGATTCTCCTACGAGCAGTACTTC	CASSEYEGFSYEQYF
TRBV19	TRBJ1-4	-	TGTGCCACGATGGGGAGTGCTAATGAAAAACTGTTTTTT	CATMGSANEKLFF
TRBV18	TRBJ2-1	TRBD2	TGTGCCAGCTCACCAAGACTAGCGGGGGGGAATGAGCAGTTCTTC	CASSPRLAGGNEQFF
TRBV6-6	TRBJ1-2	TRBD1	TGTGCCAGCACCCTGACAGGGTCTGACTATGGCTACACCTTC	CASTLTGSDYGYTF
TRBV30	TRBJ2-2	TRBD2	TGTGCCTGGAGCGGGGGACTAGCGGGATTTTTCGGTGGGGAGCTGTTTTTT	CAWSGGLAGFFGGELFF
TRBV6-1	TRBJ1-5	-	TGTGCCAGCAGTGACTACAGGGAAAGTCAGCCCCAGCATTTT	CASSDYRESQPQHF
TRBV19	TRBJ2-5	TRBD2	TGTGCCAGTAGTATTAGGGCCCGGGCTAGCGGCCAAGAGACCCAGTACTTC	CASSIRARASGQETQYF
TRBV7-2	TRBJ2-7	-	TGTGCCAGCAGCTCGACAGGAGCCGAGCAGTACTTC	CASSSTGAEQYF
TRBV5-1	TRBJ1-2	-	TGCGCCAGCAGCCCCTCCCGGGCCACAGCGGAAAACTATGGCTACACCTTC	CASSPSRATAENYGYTF
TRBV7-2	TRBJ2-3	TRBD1	TGTGCCAGCAGCTTAGCGTGGACAGGGAGCACAGATACGCAGTATTTT	CASSLAWTGSTDTQYF
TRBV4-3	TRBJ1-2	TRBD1	TGCGCCAGCAGCCCTAGGACAGGGAACTATGGCTACACCTTC	CASSPRTGNYGYTF
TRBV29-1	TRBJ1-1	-	TGCAGCGTTGCCGGACTTCAAAACACTGAAGCTTTCTTT	CSVAGLQNTEAFF
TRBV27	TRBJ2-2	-	TGTGCCAGCAGTCCCCGAGTCATCCTGAACACCGGGGAGCTGTTTTTT	CASSPRVILNTGELFF
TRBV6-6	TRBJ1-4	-	TGTGCCAGCAGTTTCGACAGGACGGGGGAAAAACTGTTTTTT	CASSFDRTGEKLFF
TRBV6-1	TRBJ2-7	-	TGTGCCAGCAGTGATGACAGCTTCTACGAGCAGTACTTC	CASSDDSFYEQYF
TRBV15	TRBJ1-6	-	TGTGCCACCAGCAGAGAGGACAGCCCCTATAATTCACCCCTCCACTTT	CATSREDSPYNSPLHF